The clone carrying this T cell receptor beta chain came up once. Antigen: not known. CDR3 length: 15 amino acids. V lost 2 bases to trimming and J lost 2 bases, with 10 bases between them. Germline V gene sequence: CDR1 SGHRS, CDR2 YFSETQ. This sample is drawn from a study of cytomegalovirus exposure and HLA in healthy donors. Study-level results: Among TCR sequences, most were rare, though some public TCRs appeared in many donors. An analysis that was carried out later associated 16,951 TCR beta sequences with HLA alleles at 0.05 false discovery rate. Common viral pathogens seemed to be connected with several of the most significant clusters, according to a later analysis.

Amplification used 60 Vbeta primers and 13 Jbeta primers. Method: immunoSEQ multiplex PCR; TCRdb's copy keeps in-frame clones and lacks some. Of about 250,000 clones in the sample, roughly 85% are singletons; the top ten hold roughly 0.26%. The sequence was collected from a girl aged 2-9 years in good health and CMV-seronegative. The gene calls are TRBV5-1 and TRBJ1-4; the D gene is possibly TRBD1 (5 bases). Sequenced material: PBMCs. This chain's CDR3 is CASSFTGPTNEKLFF. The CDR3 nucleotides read TGCGCCAGCAGCTTTACAGGACCTACTAATGAAAAACTGTTTTTT.